Reported below is one T cell receptor (beta chain). Its antigen is as yet unknown. This record belongs to a study of blood T cells in healthy people across ages. General study results and limits: Among long-lived donors, naive CD4+ cells were more numerous and diversity higher than in aged donors. Naive T cell percentage showed a strong correlation with TCR beta diversity.

A second PCR, run for about 7 to 12 cycles, used a sample-barcoded 5' primer plus a J-beta primer mix. Any given sample supplied a minimum of 2.5 million CDR3-containing paired-end reads. Each CDR3 protein gets one entry after TCRdb re-called the 5' RACE reads with MiXCR. The sample carries about 800,000 distinct CDR3 sequences, 58% recorded once. Deletions cut 0 bases from V and 10 bases from J, with 14 bases between. The CDR3 consists of 14 residues. Germline CDR1 reads LGHNA; CDR2 reads YSLEER. For every donor, a draw yielded roughly 9.3 milliliters of peripheral blood. The TCR sequence derives from a young man in good health. Sequenced sample: blood. The gene calls are TRBV4-3 and TRBJ2-3; possible D gene TRBD2, 5 bases. This CDR3 reads CASSQEVAARAQYF. The CDR3 DNA follows: TGCGCCAGCAGCCAAGAAGTAGCCGCGAGGGCGCAGTATTTT.